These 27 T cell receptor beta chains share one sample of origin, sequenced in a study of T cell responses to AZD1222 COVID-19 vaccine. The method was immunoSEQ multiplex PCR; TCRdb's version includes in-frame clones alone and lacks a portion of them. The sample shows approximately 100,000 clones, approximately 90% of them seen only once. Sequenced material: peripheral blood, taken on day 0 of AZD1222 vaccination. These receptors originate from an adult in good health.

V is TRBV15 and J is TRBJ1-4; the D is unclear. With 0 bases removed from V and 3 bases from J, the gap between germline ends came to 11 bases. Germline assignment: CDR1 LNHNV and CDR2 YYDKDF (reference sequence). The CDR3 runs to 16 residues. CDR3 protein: CATSRDLPGANEKLFF. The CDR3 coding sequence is TGTGCCACCAGCAGAGATCTCCCTGGGGCTAATGAAAAACTGTTTTTT.

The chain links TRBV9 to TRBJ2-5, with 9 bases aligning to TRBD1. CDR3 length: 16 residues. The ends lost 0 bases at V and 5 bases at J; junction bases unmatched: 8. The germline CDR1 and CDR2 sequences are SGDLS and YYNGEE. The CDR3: CASSVGGQGTVETQYF. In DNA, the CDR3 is TGTGCCAGCAGCGTAGGAGGACAGGGGACCGTGGAGACCCAGTACTTC.

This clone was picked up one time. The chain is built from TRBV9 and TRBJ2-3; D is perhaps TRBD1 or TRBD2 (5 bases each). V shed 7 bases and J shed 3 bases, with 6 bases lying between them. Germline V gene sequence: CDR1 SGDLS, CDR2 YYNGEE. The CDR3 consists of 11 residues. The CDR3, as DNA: TGTGCCAGCGAGGGGACAGATACGCAGTATTTT. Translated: CASEGTDTQYF.

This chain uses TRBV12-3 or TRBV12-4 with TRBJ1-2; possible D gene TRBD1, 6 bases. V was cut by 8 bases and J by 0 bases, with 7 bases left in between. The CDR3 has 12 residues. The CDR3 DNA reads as TGTGCCAGCCAGGGGACTAACTATGGCTACACCTTC. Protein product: CASQGTNYGYTF.

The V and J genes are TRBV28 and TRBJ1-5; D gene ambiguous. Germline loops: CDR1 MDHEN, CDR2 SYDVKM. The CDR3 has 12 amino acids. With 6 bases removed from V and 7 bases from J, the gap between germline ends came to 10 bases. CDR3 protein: CASSTGGQPQHF. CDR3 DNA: TGTGCCAGCAGCACCGGTGGCCAGCCCCAGCATTTT.

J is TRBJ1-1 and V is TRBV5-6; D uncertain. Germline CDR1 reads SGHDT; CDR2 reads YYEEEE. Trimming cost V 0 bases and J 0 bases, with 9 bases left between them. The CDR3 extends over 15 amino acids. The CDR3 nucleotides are TGTGCCAGCAGCTTGGTAGCAGCCATGAACACTGAAGCTTTCTTT. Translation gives CASSLVAAMNTEAFF.

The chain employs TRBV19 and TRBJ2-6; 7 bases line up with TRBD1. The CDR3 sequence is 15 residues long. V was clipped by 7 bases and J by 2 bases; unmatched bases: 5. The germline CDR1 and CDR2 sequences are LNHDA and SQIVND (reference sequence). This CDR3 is CASNQGGTGANVLTF. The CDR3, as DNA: TGTGCCAGTAATCAAGGGGGCACTGGGGCCAACGTCCTGACTTTC.

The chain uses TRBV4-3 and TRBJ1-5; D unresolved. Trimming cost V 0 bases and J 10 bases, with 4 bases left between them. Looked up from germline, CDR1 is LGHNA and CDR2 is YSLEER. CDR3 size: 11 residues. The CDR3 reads CASSQDNPQHF. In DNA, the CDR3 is TGCGCCAGCAGCCAAGATAACCCCCAGCATTTT.

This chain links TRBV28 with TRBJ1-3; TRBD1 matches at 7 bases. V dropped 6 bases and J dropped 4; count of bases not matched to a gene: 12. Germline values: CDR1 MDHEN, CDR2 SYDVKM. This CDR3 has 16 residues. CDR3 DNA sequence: TGTGCCAGCAGACCCGGAGGACAGGCCCTGGGAAACACCATATATTTT. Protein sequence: CASRPGGQALGNTIYF.

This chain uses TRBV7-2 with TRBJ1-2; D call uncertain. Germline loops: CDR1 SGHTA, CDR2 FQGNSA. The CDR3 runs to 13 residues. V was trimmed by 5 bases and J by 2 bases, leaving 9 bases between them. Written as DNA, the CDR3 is TGTGCCAGCAGCCGAGGCGTAAACTATGGCTACACCTTC. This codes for CASSRGVNYGYTF.

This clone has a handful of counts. CDR3 residues: CASSLWDGTYEQYF. In DNA form, the CDR3 reads TGTGCCAGCAGCCTATGGGACGGTACCTACGAGCAGTACTTC. The chain joins TRBV27 to TRBJ2-7, with D tentatively TRBD1 or TRBD2 (5 bases each). Trimming pared 6 bases from V and 2 bases from J, leaving 14 bases between. This CDR3 has 14 amino acids. Germline loops: CDR1 MNHEY, CDR2 SMNVEV (reference sequence).

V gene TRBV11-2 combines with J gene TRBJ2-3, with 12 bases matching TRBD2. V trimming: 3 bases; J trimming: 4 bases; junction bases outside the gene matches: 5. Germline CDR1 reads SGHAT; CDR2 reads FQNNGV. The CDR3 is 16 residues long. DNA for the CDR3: TGTGCCAGCAGCTTCCCTCTAGCGGGGGGGCCAGATACGCAGTATTTT. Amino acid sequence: CASSFPLAGGPDTQYF.

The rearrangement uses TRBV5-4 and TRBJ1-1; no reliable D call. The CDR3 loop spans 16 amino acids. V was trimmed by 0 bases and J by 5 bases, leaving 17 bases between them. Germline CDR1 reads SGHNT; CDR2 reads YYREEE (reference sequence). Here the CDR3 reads CASSLAGLALRTEAFF. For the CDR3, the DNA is TGTGCCAGCAGCTTGGCCGGACTAGCCCTGAGGACTGAAGCTTTCTTT.

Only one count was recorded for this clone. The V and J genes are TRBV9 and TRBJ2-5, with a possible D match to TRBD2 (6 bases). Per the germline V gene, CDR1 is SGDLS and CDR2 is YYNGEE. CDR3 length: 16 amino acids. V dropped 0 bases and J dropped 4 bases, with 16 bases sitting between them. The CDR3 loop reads CASSVEDGGAGETQYF. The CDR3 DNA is TGTGCCAGCAGCGTAGAGGACGGGGGAGCGGGAGAGACCCAGTACTTC. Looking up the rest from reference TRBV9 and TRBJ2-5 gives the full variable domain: DSGVTQTPKHLITATGQRVTLRCSPRSGDLSVYWYQQSLDQGLQFLIQYYNGEERAKGNILERFSAQQFPDLHSELNLSSLELGDSALYFCASSVEDGGAGETQYFGPGTRLLVL.

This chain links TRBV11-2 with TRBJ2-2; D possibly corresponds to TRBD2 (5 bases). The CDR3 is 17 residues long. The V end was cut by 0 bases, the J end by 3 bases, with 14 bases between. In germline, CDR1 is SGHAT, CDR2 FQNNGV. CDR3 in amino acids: CASSLEGMRVHTGELFF. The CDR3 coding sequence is TGTGCCAGCAGCTTAGAAGGAATGAGGGTGCACACCGGGGAGCTGTTTTTT.

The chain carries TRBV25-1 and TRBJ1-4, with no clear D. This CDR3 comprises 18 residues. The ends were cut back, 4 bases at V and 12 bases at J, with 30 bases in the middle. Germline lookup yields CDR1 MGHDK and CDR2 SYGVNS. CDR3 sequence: CASSGNLYSDHRAGELFF. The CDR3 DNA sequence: TGTGCCAGCAGTGGAAACCTTTACTCGGACCACAGAGCCGGGGAACTGTTTTTT.

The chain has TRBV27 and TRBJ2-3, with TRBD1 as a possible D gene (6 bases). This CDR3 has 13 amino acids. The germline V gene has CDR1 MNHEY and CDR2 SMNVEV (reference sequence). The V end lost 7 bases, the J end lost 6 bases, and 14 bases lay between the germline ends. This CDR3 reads CASTHPRGDTQYF. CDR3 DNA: TGTGCCAGCACTCACCCCAGGGGTGATACGCAGTATTTT.

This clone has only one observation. This chain's CDR3 is CASSSSGQSNQPQHF. CDR3 bases: TGTGCCAGCAGTTCCTCGGGACAGTCCAATCAGCCCCAGCATTTT. The chain uses TRBV27 and TRBJ1-5, with 7 bases aligning to TRBD1. Per the germline V gene, CDR1 is MNHEY and CDR2 is SMNVEV (reference sequence). V was clipped by 4 bases and J by 3 bases; unmatched bases: 6. This CDR3 has 15 amino acids.

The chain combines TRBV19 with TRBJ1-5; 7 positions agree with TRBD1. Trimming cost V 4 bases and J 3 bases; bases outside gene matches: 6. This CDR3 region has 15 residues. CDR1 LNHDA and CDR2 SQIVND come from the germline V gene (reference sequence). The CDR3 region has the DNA TGTGCCAGTAGTACCCTGACAGGGCCCAATCAGCCCCAGCATTTT. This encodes CASSTLTGPNQPQHF.

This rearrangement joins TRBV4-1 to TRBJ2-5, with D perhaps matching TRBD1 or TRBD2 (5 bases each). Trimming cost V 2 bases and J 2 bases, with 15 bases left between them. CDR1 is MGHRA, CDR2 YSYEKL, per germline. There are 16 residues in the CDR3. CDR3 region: CASSQLDRGLQETQYF. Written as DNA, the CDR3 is TGCGCCAGCAGCCAACTCGACCGGGGCCTTCAAGAGACCCAGTACTTC.

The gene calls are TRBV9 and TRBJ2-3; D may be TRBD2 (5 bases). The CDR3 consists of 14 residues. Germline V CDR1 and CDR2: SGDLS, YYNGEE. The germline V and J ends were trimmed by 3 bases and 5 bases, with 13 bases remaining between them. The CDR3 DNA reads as TGTGCCAGCAGCGGTATATCGGCGGGAGATACGCAGTATTTT. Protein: CASSGISAGDTQYF.

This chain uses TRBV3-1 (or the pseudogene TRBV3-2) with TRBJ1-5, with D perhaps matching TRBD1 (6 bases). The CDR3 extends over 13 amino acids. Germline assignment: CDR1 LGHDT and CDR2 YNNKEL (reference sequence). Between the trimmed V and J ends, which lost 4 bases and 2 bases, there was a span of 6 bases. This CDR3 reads CASSRQGNQPQHF. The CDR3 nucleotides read TGTGCCAGCAGCCGACAGGGCAATCAGCCCCAGCATTTT.

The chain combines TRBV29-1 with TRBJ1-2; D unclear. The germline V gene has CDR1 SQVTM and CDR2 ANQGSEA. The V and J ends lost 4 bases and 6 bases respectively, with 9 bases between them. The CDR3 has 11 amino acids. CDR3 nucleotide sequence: TGCAGCGTTGGCGTTGGGGATGGCTACACCTTC. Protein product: CSVGVGDGYTF.

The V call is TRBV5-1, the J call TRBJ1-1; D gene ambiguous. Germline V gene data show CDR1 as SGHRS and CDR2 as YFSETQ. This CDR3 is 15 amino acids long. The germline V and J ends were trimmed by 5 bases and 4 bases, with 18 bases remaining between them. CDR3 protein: CASRTDRTPSTEAFF. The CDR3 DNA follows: TGCGCCAGCAGAACAGACCGGACCCCTAGCACTGAAGCTTTCTTT.

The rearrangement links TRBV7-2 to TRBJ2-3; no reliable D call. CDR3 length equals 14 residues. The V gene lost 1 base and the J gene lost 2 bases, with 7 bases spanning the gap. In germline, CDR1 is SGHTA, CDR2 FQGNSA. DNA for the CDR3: TGTGCCAGCAGCTTAGGGCCTGCCACAGATACGCAGTATTTT. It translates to CASSLGPATDTQYF.

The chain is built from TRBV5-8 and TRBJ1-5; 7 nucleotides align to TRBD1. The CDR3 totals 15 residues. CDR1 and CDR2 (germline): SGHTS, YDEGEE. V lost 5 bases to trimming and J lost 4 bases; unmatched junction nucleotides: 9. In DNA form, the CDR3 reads TGTGCCAGCAGTCCCGACAGGGTAGGAAATCAGCCCCAGCATTTT. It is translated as CASSPDRVGNQPQHF.

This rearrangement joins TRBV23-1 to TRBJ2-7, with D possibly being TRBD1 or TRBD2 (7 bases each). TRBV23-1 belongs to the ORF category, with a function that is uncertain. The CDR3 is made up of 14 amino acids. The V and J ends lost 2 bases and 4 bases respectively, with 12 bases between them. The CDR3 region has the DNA TGCGCCAGCAGTCAACGGCAGGGGGGGTACGAGCAGTACTTC. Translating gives CASSQRQGGYEQYF.